The 9 T cell receptor beta chains below were found in one sample sequenced in a study of regulatory T cells in long-lasting Graves disease. According to the study, TCR beta libraries were built with iRepertoire HTBI primers and CDR3-region Arm-PCR. Each CDR3 protein gets one entry after TCRdb re-called the multiplex PCR reads with MiXCR. Altogether some 250,000 distinct CDR3 sequences are present, 15% to 20% being singletons, with the ten largest covering 11% to 15%. Time point given: newly diagnosed GD, antithyroid drugs for less than 3 months. RNA extracted from PBMCs served as the sequencing template. The same data also contributed to another study, on T cells in Graves' hyperthyroidism and ophthalmopathy.

The source material was peripheral blood mononuclear cells (PBMCs), sampled at new diagnosis, from a patient treated with antithyroid drugs. These receptor sequences come from a woman in her twenties or thirties with Graves disease.

The chain joins TRBV12-3 or TRBV12-4 to TRBJ1-1; D gene uncertain. The CDR3 totals 12 residues. V lost 8 bases and J 1 base, leaving 8 bases between the germline ends. Here the CDR3 DNA reads TGTGCCAGCCAGGCGGAGAACACTGAAGCTTTCTTT. As protein: CASQAENTEAFF.

This clonotype was counted at least ten times. CDR3 region: CASSLSGTLAKNIQYF. The CDR3 bases are TGTGCCAGCAGTTTAAGCGGGACCCTAGCCAAAAACATTCAGTACTTC. This chain joins TRBV27 and TRBJ2-4; 7 bases are shared with TRBD2. J gave up 0 bases and V 2 bases, and 4 bases lay outside the gene matches. The CDR3 has 16 residues. Germline CDR1 MNHEY, CDR2 SMNVEV (reference sequence).

This clonotype appeared once. A read error is likely here: a far larger clone is one base away. The conserved phenylalanine or tryptophan is not found at the CDR3 terminus, so this likely reflects a read error. The chain recombines TRBV5-8 with TRBJ1-1, with TRBD1 matching 7 bases. CDR1 is SGHTS and CDR2 is YDEGEE in the germline V gene. CDR3 length equals 14 residues. The DNA for the CDR3 is TGCGCCAGCAGCTTAACACAGGGGACTACTGAAGCTTTCGTT. As protein: CASSLTQGTTEAFV.

This clonotype was seen many times. The genes are TRBV27 and TRBJ1-5; maybe TRBD1 (6 bases). Between the trimmed V and J ends, which lost 2 bases and 9 bases, there was a span of 17 bases. CDR1 and CDR2 from the germline V gene are MNHEY and SMNVEV (reference sequence). The CDR3 has 15 amino acids. The CDR3 spells CASSLRVRGGRPQHF. The CDR3 nucleotides read TGTGCCAGCAGTTTAAGGGTACGTGGGGGGCGGCCCCAGCATTTT.

This clonotype showed up many times. The rearrangement joins TRBV7-8 to TRBJ1-1, with D maybe TRBD1 (5 bases). The CDR3 consists of 17 residues. Germline V gene sequence: CDR1 SGHVS, CDR2 FQNEAQ. V shed 1 base and J shed 3 bases, with 18 bases lying between them. DNA of the CDR3: TGTGCCAGCAGCTTAGGCCGGGGGTTGGTGTGGGACACTGAAGCTTTCTTT. Its protein product is CASSLGRGLVWDTEAFF. Looking up the rest from reference TRBV7-8 and TRBJ1-1 gives the full variable domain: GAGVSQSPRYKVAKRGQDVALRCDPISGHVSLFWYQQALGQGPEFLTYFQNEAQLDKSGLPSDRFFAERPEGSVSTLKIQRTQQEDSAVYLCASSLGRGLVWDTEAFFGQGTRLTVV.

This clonotype has ten or more counts. V gene TRBV11-2 combines with J gene TRBJ2-1; D is perhaps TRBD1 or TRBD2 (6 bases each). This CDR3 is 12 amino acids long. CDR1 is SGHAT, CDR2 FQNNGV, per germline. Trimming took off 5 bases at V and 8 bases at J, with 10 bases between the two ends. Here the CDR3 reads CASSDGGYEQFF. The CDR3 coding sequence is TGTGCCAGCAGCGACGGGGGCTATGAGCAGTTCTTC.

The J gene is TRBJ2-7, the V gene TRBV6-5; the D is unclear. V was cut by 2 bases and J by 4 bases, with 12 bases left in between. This CDR3 contains 14 residues. The germline V gene has CDR1 MNHEY and CDR2 SVGAGI. The CDR3 bases are TGTGCCAGCAGTTACCTTCGGCAGGAGTACGAGCAGTACTTC. The encoded protein is CASSYLRQEYEQYF.

This clonotype has a count of ten or more. The chain has TRBV20-1 and TRBJ2-1, with TRBD1 matching 8 bases. The germline gives CDR1 DFQATT, CDR2 SNEGSKA (reference sequence). Trimming removed 6 bases from V and 6 bases from J; junction bases left unmatched: 4. The CDR3 runs to 12 residues. The CDR3 nucleotides are TGCAGTGCCCGGACAGGGTTCAATGAGCAGTTCTTC. Translation gives CSARTGFNEQFF.

Many counts were recorded for this clonotype. The V call is TRBV7-2, the J call TRBJ2-2; the D gene is possibly TRBD1 (5 bases). Trimming removed 2 bases at V and 3 bases at J, with 7 bases between. The CDR3 runs to 14 residues. Germline CDR1 reads SGHTA; CDR2 reads FQGNSA. The CDR3 bases are TGTGCCAGCAGCTTATCAGGGCACACCGGGGAGCTGTTTTTT. Translation gives CASSLSGHTGELFF.